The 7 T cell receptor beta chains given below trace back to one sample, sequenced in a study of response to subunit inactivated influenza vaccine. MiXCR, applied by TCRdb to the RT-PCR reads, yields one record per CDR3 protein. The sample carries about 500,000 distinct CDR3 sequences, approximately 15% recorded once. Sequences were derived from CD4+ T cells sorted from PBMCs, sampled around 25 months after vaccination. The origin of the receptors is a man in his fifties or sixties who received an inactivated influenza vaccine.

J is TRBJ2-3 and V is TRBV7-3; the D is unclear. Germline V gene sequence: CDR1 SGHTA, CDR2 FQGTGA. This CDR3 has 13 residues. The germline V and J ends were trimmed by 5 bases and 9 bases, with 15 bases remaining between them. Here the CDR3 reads CASSRSSDGTQYF. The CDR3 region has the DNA TGTGCCAGCAGCCGCTCTTCGGATGGGACGCAGTATTTT.

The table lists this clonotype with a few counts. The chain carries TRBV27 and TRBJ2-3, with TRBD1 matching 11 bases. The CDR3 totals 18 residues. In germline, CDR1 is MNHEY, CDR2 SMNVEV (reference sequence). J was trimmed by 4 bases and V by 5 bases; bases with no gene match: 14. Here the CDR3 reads CASSPLPRTGGAADTQYF. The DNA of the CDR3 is TGTGCCAGCAGTCCACTGCCCCGGACAGGGGGCGCCGCAGATACGCAGTATTTT.

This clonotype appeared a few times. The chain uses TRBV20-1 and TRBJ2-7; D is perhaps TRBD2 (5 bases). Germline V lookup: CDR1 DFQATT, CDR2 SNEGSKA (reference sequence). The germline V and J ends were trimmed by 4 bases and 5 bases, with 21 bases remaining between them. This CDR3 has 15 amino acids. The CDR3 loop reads CSAITSGKGNHEQYF. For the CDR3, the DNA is TGCAGTGCTATAACCTCGGGGAAGGGTAACCACGAGCAGTACTTC.

The CDR3 loop is CSAPAPPSSYNEQFF. The CDR3 DNA follows: TGCAGTGCTCCCGCCCCCCCGAGCTCCTACAATGAGCAGTTCTTC. V gene TRBV20-1 combines with J gene TRBJ2-1; D uncertain. In germline, CDR1 is DFQATT, CDR2 SNEGSKA (reference sequence). The CDR3 sequence is 15 residues long. Trimming took off 5 bases at V and 0 bases at J, with 14 bases between the two ends.

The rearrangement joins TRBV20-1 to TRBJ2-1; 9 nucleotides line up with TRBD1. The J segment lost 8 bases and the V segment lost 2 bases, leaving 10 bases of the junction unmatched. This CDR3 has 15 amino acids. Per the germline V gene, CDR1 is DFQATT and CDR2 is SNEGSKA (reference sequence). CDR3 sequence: CSARSSGQGTHEQFF. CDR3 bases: TGCAGTGCTAGATCGTCGGGACAGGGTACTCATGAGCAGTTCTTC.

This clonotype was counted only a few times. In DNA, the CDR3 is TGTGCCAGCAGCCGGGTGGGCAGGACAAACCTCTACGAGCAGTACTTC. As protein: CASSRVGRTNLYEQYF. The chain has TRBV7-2 and TRBJ2-7; the D gene is possibly TRBD1 (5 bases). The V end was cut by 5 bases, the J end by 3 bases, with 20 bases between. The CDR3 consists of 16 residues. CDR1 SGHTA and CDR2 FQGNSA come from the germline V gene. The entire variable domain, with the rest obtained from reference TRBV7-2 and TRBJ2-7, is as follows: GAGVSQSPSNKVTEKGKDVELRCDPISGHTALYWYRQSLGQGLEFLIYFQGNSAPDKSGLPSDRFSAERTGGSVSTLTIQRTQQEDSAVYLCASSRVGRTNLYEQYFGPGTRLTVT.

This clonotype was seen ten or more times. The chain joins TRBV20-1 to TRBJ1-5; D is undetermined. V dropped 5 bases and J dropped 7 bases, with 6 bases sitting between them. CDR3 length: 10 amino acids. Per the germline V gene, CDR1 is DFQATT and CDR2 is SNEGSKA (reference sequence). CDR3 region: CSAPGQPQHF. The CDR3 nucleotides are TGCAGTGCTCCGGGGCAGCCCCAGCATTTT.